Listed below are T cell receptor beta chains from one sample, sequenced in a study of T cell changes during pregnancy in multiple sclerosis. Repertoires were generated with immunoSEQ multiplex PCR, while TCRdb's copy carries only in-frame clones and drops some. The table lists some 36,000 clones, 85% to 95% of them singletons. The starting material was CD4+ T cells from peripheral blood mononuclear cells, obtained in the second trimester of pregnancy. These receptors were obtained from a female donor with multiple sclerosis, enrolled in a pregnancy study. CDR3s include the opening cysteine and the closing phenylalanine or tryptophan. D genes are given only for firm matches. Expanded clones get a size class; other rows say once, few or many, or leave the size out.

J,D,V,size,DNA,CDR3
TRBJ2-5,TRBD1,TRBV11-2,-,TGTGCCAGCAGCCCCGGGACAGAAGAGACCCAGTACTTC,CASSPGTEETQYF
TRBJ2-4,TRBD1,TRBV14,-,TGTGCCAGCAGCCGTCAGGGGGCAAACAAAAACATTCAGTACTTC,CASSRQGANKNIQYF
TRBJ2-3,-,TRBV5-1,-,TGCGCCAGCAGCCGGACTACCCATTCTTCCACAGATACGCAGTATTTT,CASSRTTHSSTDTQYF
TRBJ1-6,TRBD1,TRBV2,-,TGTGCCAGCAGTTATTCCGGGACAGGGAGTTTTAAGGGATCACCCCTCCACTTT,CASSYSGTGSFKGSPLHF
TRBJ2-5,-,TRBV5-8,-,TGTGCCAGCACTCTAGGCCCTGGAGAGACCCAGTACTTC,CASTLGPGETQYF
TRBJ2-2,TRBD2,TRBV7-2,-,TGTGCCAGCAGCTTCGGACTAGCGGGGGGGCCAACTGGGGAGCTGTTTTTT,CASSFGLAGGPTGELFF
TRBJ2-2,-,TRBV5-1,-,TGCGCCAGCAGCCTCCGGGTGCTCGCCGGGGAGCTGTTTTTT,CASSLRVLAGELFF
TRBJ2-7,-,TRBV29-1,once,TGCAGCACCAACCTAACAGGGCAGACCTACGAGCAGTACTTC,CSTNLTGQTYEQYF
TRBJ2-3,-,TRBV5-1,-,TGCGCCAGCAGCTTTGCGGACGAACTAGTTATGTCCCGGCAGTATTTT,CASSFADELVMSRQYF
TRBJ2-5,-,TRBV9,-,TGTGCCTCTTCCCTGGAGACCCAGTACTTC,CASSLETQYF
TRBJ1-1,-,TRBV9,-,TGTGCCAGCAGCGTAGTGTCCGCCCCGGGGAACACTGAAGCTTTCTTT,CASSVVSAPGNTEAFF
TRBJ1-2,-,TRBV2,-,TGTGCCAGCAAGACAACCCGTGGCTACACCTTC,CASKTTRGYTF
TRBJ2-7,-,TRBV19,-,TGTGCCAGTAGTATAGGCAGGTCCTACGAGCAGTACTTC,CASSIGRSYEQYF
TRBJ2-7,-,TRBV9,-,TGTGCCAGCAGCGTAGATGCGAGGGACTACGAGCAGTACTTC,CASSVDARDYEQYF
TRBJ2-7,TRBD2,TRBV19,-,TGTGCCAGTAGTACCATCCGGGAGGACGTACGGCAGTACTTC,CASSTIREDVRQYF
TRBJ2-7,TRBD1,TRBV27,-,TGTGCCAGCCAGGAACAGGGGTCCTACGAGCAGTACTTC,CASQEQGSYEQYF
TRBJ2-6,TRBD2,TRBV5-1,-,TGCGCCAGCAGCTCAGCCGGGACTAGCGTTTCTGGGGCCAACGTCCTGACTTTC,CASSSAGTSVSGANVLTF
TRBJ2-7,-,TRBV18,-,TGTGCCAGCTCACCAGAGGGTGGTGAGCAGTACTTC,CASSPEGGEQYF
TRBJ2-1,-,TRBV6-5,-,TGTGCCAGCAGTTACTCGCGGCCGCTCGGTGAGCAGTTCTTC,CASSYSRPLGEQFF
TRBJ2-5,TRBD1,TRBV2,-,TGTGCCAGCAGTCGGGACAGCCAAGAGACCCAGTACTTC,CASSRDSQETQYF
TRBJ1-1,TRBD1,TRBV7-9,-,TGTGCCAGCAGCTCGACAGGGGGCGGCACTGAAGCTTTCTTT,CASSSTGGGTEAFF
TRBJ2-5,-,TRBV7-7,-,TGTGCCAGCAGCTTAGGTGGGGCGAGGCAAGAGACCCAGTACTTC,CASSLGGARQETQYF
TRBJ1-2,TRBD1,TRBV30,few,TGTGCCTGGTCCAGGGACAGGGGTAACTATGGCTACACCTTC,CAWSRDRGNYGYTF
TRBJ2-3,TRBD2,TRBV11-2,-,TGTGCCAGCAGCTTCGCATACCTAGCGGGATCCCCGTATTTT,CASSFAYLAGSPYF
TRBJ1-2,TRBD1,TRBV18,-,TGTGCCAGCTCACCGGGACAGGGAGGCTATGGCTACACCTTC,CASSPGQGGYGYTF
TRBJ1-5,TRBD1,TRBV4-2,-,TGTGCCAGCAGCCCCGGGACAGACAATCAGCCCCAGCATTTT,CASSPGTDNQPQHF
TRBJ1-1,-,TRBV9,-,TGTGCCAGCAGCGCCCCGGTTAGGAACACTGAAGCTTTCTTT,CASSAPVRNTEAFF
TRBJ2-1,TRBD2,TRBV5-1,once,TGCGCCAGCAGCTTGGGACTAGCGGGAGGCGGGCAGTTCTTC,CASSLGLAGGGQFF
TRBJ1-5,-,TRBV19,-,TGTGCCAGTAGGGAGGGTCGGATCGGCAATCAGCCCCAGCATTTT,CASREGRIGNQPQHF
TRBJ1-5,-,TRBV7-2,-,TGTGCCAGCAGCCCCTCCCCGTATCAGCCCCAGCATTTT,CASSPSPYQPQHF
TRBJ1-6,TRBD1,TRBV7-2,-,TGTGCCAGCAGCATATCTTTTACAGGGGACAATTCACCCCTCCACTTT,CASSISFTGDNSPLHF
TRBJ1-1,-,TRBV10-3,-,TGTGCCATCAAACAGGAGATCAACACTGAAGCTTTCTTT,CAIKQEINTEAFF
TRBJ2-1,TRBD1,TRBV9,-,TGTGCCAGCAGCGCCGACCCACTGGACAGGGTACAGTTCTTC,CASSADPLDRVQFF
TRBJ1-6,-,TRBV25-1,-,TGTGCCAGCAGTGAAGACAGAGAGAATTCACCCCTCCACTTT,CASSEDRENSPLHF
TRBJ1-1,TRBD1,TRBV27,-,TGTGCCAGCAGTTTGTCAGACAGGGTGTGGACTGAAGCTTTCTTT,CASSLSDRVWTEAFF
TRBJ2-2,TRBD1,TRBV4-2,-,TGTGCCAGCAGCCAAGTCGCGGGACAGGGGAACACCGGGGAGCTGTTTTTT,CASSQVAGQGNTGELFF
TRBJ1-1,TRBD1,TRBV18,-,TGTGCCAGCTCACCACAGGGGGCGGCTGGGGCCACTGAAGCTTTCTTT,CASSPQGAAGATEAFF
TRBJ2-7,-,TRBV28,-,TGTGCCAGCAGTTTACACGACAGGCCCCCCTACGAGCAGTACTTC,CASSLHDRPPYEQYF
TRBJ1-1,TRBD1,TRBV7-9,-,TGTGCCAGCAGCTTGGGACAGGTCGGGCGGAAATGGAACACTGAAGCTTTCTTT,CASSLGQVGRKWNTEAFF
TRBJ2-3,-,TRBV4-2,-,TGTGCCAGCAGCCAAGGAGTATTATCAGATACGCAGTATTTT,CASSQGVLSDTQYF
TRBJ2-5,-,TRBV6-5,once,TGTGCCAGCACCACAAGTCGGACAGCAGAGACCCAGTACTTC,CASTTSRTAETQYF
TRBJ1-2,-,TRBV19,-,TGTGCCAGTAGTATCCTGCAGGCCAAGATGGTCTATGGCTACACCTTC,CASSILQAKMVYGYTF
TRBJ1-2,-,TRBV18,-,TGTGCCAGCTCAGTTCAGGGGAACTATGGCTACACCTTC,CASSVQGNYGYTF
TRBJ2-7,-,TRBV19,-,TGTGCCAGTAGTATAGACCCAAGCCCTAGCGACGTCGAGCAGTACTTC,CASSIDPSPSDVEQYF
TRBJ2-7,TRBD2,TRBV5-1,once,TGCGCCAGCAGCTACGGACTAGCGGGAGTGGACTTGGCCGAGCAGTACTTC,CASSYGLAGVDLAEQYF
TRBJ1-2,TRBD1,TRBV6-1,once,TGTGCCTTACAACAGGGGCACTTCAACTATGGCTACACCTTC,CALQQGHFNYGYTF
TRBJ1-1,-,TRBV4-3,-,TGCGCCAGCAGCCAAGCGATACAGGGAAACACTGAAGCTTTCTTT,CASSQAIQGNTEAFF
TRBJ2-1,-,TRBV5-8,-,TGTGCCAGCAGCACTCCGCTAGGGGATGAGCAGTTCTTC,CASSTPLGDEQFF
TRBJ2-7,-,TRBV7-3,-,TGTGCCAGCAGCTTAATCGGGTACGGCGAGCAGTACTTC,CASSLIGYGEQYF
TRBJ2-5,-,TRBV13,-,TGTGCCAGCAGCCAATCACAGGGTGGAGAGACCCAGTACTTC,CASSQSQGGETQYF
TRBJ1-4,TRBD1,TRBV7-9,-,TGTGCCAGCAGACAAACAGGGGCAACTAATGAAAAACTGTTTTTT,CASRQTGATNEKLFF
TRBJ1-5,TRBD1,TRBV27,-,TGTGCCAGCAGTTTATATCCGCCGGGACAGGGAAACAATCAGCCCCAGCATTTT,CASSLYPPGQGNNQPQHF
TRBJ1-4,-,TRBV7-2,-,TGTGCCAGCAGCCTAGGACCGGGCGGGGTGGGAACTAATGAAAAACTGTTTTTT,CASSLGPGGVGTNEKLFF
TRBJ2-5,TRBD2,TRBV5-1,-,TGCGCCAGCAGGCCCCTAGCGGGAGGGCAAGAGACCCAGTACTTC,CASRPLAGGQETQYF
TRBJ2-7,TRBD1,TRBV27,-,TGTGCCAGCAGTTTGAGGACAGGGGCCTACGAGCAGTACTTC,CASSLRTGAYEQYF
TRBJ2-5,TRBD1,TRBV5-1,-,TGCGCCAGCAGCTCATTAGACAGGGGGCCTTGGGAGACCCAGTACTTC,CASSSLDRGPWETQYF
TRBJ2-7,TRBD1,TRBV6-1,-,TGTGCCAGCAGTGACAAAACCGGGACAGGGGGCGACTGGTTGTACTTC,CASSDKTGTGGDWLYF
TRBJ2-5,-,TRBV29-1,-,TGCAGCGCCCCCCCTATCCGGAGACAAGAGACCCAGTACTTC,CSAPPIRRQETQYF
TRBJ2-3,TRBD2,TRBV9,-,TGTGCCAGCAGCAAAACTAGCGGATCAGATACGCAGTATTTT,CASSKTSGSDTQYF